This entry is about one T cell receptor beta chain. The antigen remains undetermined. The entry originates in a study of response to subunit inactivated influenza vaccine. Notes on the study in general: Authors suggested seasonal influenza vaccinations each recruit few new T cells.

V lost 2 bases, J lost 6 bases, and 5 bases stayed unmatched. CDR1 and CDR2 (germline): SGHRS, YFSETQ. The CDR3 has 14 amino acids. TCRdb passed the RT-PCR reads through MiXCR, listing each CDR3 protein once. The table has 700,000 to 900,000 distinct CDR3 sequences, over 20% seen once. The source material was PBMCs from blood, sampled less than 6 days after vaccination. The receptor was derived from a man over 45 who received an inactivated influenza vaccine. V usage is TRBV5-1 and J usage is TRBJ2-1; TRBD1 agrees at 7 bases. CDR3 sequence: CASSFEGAPNEQFF. CDR3 nucleotides: TGCGCCAGCAGCTTCGAGGGGGCTCCCAATGAGCAGTTCTTC.